The rows below give T cell receptor beta chains drawn from one sample of a study of cytomegalovirus exposure and HLA in healthy donors. Sequencing was performed with immunoSEQ multiplex PCR; in TCRdb, only in-frame clones are kept and a portion is missing. Of under 200,000 clones detected, more than 9.5% appear once; the ten largest clones hold 7.5% to 10%. Input material: PBMCs. The receptors here all came from a man aged 50-59 years in good health and CMV-seropositive. Each CDR3 is given with its conserved first and last residue. A D gene is named only where the DNA matches it firmly. A clone size is listed for some rows: how often the clone was seen (once, few, many), or a class if it is expanded.

j_call,clone_size,d_call,v_call,cdr3_nt,cdr3_aa
TRBJ2-3,NA,NA,TRBV27,TGTGCCAGCAGTTTTCTGGGAGAGGCGCAGTATTTT,CASSFLGEAQYF
TRBJ2-7,few,NA,TRBV11-3,TGTGCCAGCAGCCCCAGACAGGACTACGAGCAGTACTTC,CASSPRQDYEQYF
TRBJ2-3,NA,NA,TRBV30,TGTGCCTGGAGTGTACTAAGTCTAGGGGGGCAGTATTTT,CAWSVLSLGGQYF
TRBJ1-4,few,NA,TRBV19,TGTGCCAGTAGTTTCCACGGGAAATGGCGTGTTGGAGAAAAACTGTTTTTT,CASSFHGKWRVGEKLFF
TRBJ2-6,NA,TRBD1,TRBV27,TGTGCCAGCAGTTTAAGGTTAGGGCAGGGGGCTGGGGCCAACGTCCTGACTTTC,CASSLRLGQGAGANVLTF
TRBJ1-2,once,NA,TRBV19,TGTGCCAGTGGTTACTCAGGGGCGCAGGACCTAAGAGGCTACACCTTC,CASGYSGAQDLRGYTF
TRBJ2-5,NA,TRBD2,TRBV2,TGTGCCAGCAGAGGAGCTAGCGGGACCCAAGAGACCCAGTACTTC,CASRGASGTQETQYF
TRBJ2-1,NA,TRBD2,TRBV18,TGTGCCAGCTCACCAAAGCTGGGAGCGGGGGGTTACAATGAGCAGTTCTTC,CASSPKLGAGGYNEQFF
TRBJ2-7,NA,NA,TRBV5-1,TGCGCCAGCAGCTTGGCCCAGGAGGGCTACGAGCAGTACTTC,CASSLAQEGYEQYF
TRBJ1-6,NA,NA,TRBV6-1,TGTGCCAGCAGTGAAGGGGGACACCTTTATAATTCACCCCTCCACTTT,CASSEGGHLYNSPLHF